This is a list of T cell receptor beta chains from one sample in a study of CD8+CD57+ T cells in acquired aplastic anemia. A single record per CDR3 protein comes from TCRdb applying MiXCR to the reads. The data contain 80,000 to 100,000 distinct CDR3 sequences, around 70% of them seen just once; the ten biggest clones take up 55% to 65%. The sample taken for sequencing was sorted CD4+, CD8+, or CD8+CD57+ T cells (not recorded which) from PBMCs. The origin of the receptors is a human donor with aplastic anemia. The CDR3 runs from the conserved cysteine through the conserved F or W. Each record gives: clone size, V gene, J gene, D gene, CDR3 DNA, CDR3 protein. The D gene is left open where the match is weak. Size is stated for part of the rows, as once, few or many counts, or as a class when the clone is expanded.

.	TRBV20-1	TRBJ2-5	.	TGCAGTGCTTACCCGGTGGGCTTTGAGACCCAGTACTTC	CSAYPVGFETQYF
few	TRBV7-9	TRBJ2-1	TRBD1	TGTGCCAGCAGCCAAGGACAGGGGGCAAGCAATGAGCAGTTCTTC	CASSQGQGASNEQFF
.	TRBV7-9	TRBJ1-1	.	TGTGCCAGCAGCTTCGCGGGATTAAACACTGAAGCTTTCTTT	CASSFAGLNTEAFF
many	TRBV4-1	TRBJ2-7	.	TGCGCCAGCAGCCAAGAGACCCTCTCCTACGAGCAGTACTTC	CASSQETLSYEQYF
.	TRBV15	TRBJ2-3	.	TGTGCCACCAGTCGGGCCACAGATACGCAGTATTTT	CATSRATDTQYF
.	TRBV6-1	TRBJ1-1	.	TGTGCCAGCAGTCCGGGCGTGACGGCTGAAGCTTTCTTT	CASSPGVTAEAFF
few	TRBV15	TRBJ2-3	TRBD1	TGTGCCACCAGCGGGGACAGTCCTACTAGCACAGATACGCAGTATTTT	CATSGDSPTSTDTQYF
.	TRBV29-1	TRBJ2-5	TRBD2	TGCAGCGTTGTATTCCGGGGGGTCCAAGAGACCCAGTACTTC	CSVVFRGVQETQYF
.	TRBV25-1	TRBJ2-3	TRBD2	TGTGCCAGCAGTGAATTGATTAGCGGGGGTGGAGATACGCAGTATTTT	CASSELISGGGDTQYF
.	TRBV2	TRBJ1-6	.	TGTGCCAGCAGTGGAGGGGGGAATTCACCCCTCCACTTT	CASSGGGNSPLHF
.	TRBV29-1	TRBJ1-4	TRBD1	TGCAGCTCCCGGACAGGTCGTTCAACTAATGAAAAACTGTTTTTT	CSSRTGRSTNEKLFF
.	TRBV19	TRBJ2-5	.	TGTGCCAGTAGTACGGAGCTAGGGGGGAGGCAAGAGACCCAGTACTTC	CASSTELGGRQETQYF
.	TRBV19	TRBJ1-1	.	TGTGCCAGTAGTCCCATACAGGTGAACACTGAAGCTTTCTTT	CASSPIQVNTEAFF
once	TRBV10-3	TRBJ1-1	.	TGTGCCATCAGTGAAAGGGGGAGTCTTACTGAAGCTTTCTTT	CAISERGSLTEAFF
.	TRBV29-1	TRBJ1-4	.	TGCAGCGCCGGCGCGGCGGGTGAAAAACTGTTTTTT	CSAGAAGEKLFF
.	TRBV13	TRBJ1-4	TRBD1	TGTGCCAGCAGCTTGGGACAGGGCGGAAAACTGTTTTTT	CASSLGQGGKLFF
.	TRBV7-3	TRBJ1-2	.	TGTGCCAGCAGTTTCAGGGAAAATGGCTACACCTTC	CASSFRENGYTF
.	TRBV11-1	TRBJ2-3	TRBD1	TGTGCCAGCAGCTCCTCCTGGGACAGGGGTGATTATACGCAGTATTTT	CASSSSWDRGDYTQYF
.	TRBV20-1	TRBJ1-2	.	TGCAGTGCTGGCGACGCCAATATGGGCAACACCTTC	CSAGDANMGNTF
.	TRBV10-1	TRBJ2-3	TRBD2	TGCGCCAGCAGTTGGGGCGCTAGCGGGGGGGTCACAGATACGCAGTATTTT	CASSWGASGGVTDTQYF
.	TRBV10-3	TRBJ2-2	TRBD2	TGTGCCGGGAGGGGTCACGGAAACACCGGGGAGCTGTTTTTT	CAGRGHGNTGELFF
few	TRBV24-1	TRBJ1-2	.	TGTGCCACCAGTGATGCAGGCCTCCGGGGAGGCTACACCTTC	CATSDAGLRGGYTF
.	TRBV4-3	TRBJ2-7	.	TGCGCCAGCAGCCAAGGAGTGAGGACACACTCCTACGAGCAGTACTTC	CASSQGVRTHSYEQYF
once	TRBV2	TRBJ2-7	.	TGTGCCAGCAGTGCCGGCTACGAGCAGTACTTC	CASSAGYEQYF
many	TRBV6-5	TRBJ1-1	TRBD1	TGTGCCAGCAGTTACTCGGGGACAGCGAACACTGAAGCTTTCTTT	CASSYSGTANTEAFF
.	TRBV2	TRBJ1-5	TRBD1	TGTGCCAGCAGCACAGGGGTTAGCAATCAGCCCCAGCATTTT	CASSTGVSNQPQHF
few	TRBV7-2	TRBJ2-7	.	TGTGCCAGCAGCTCCGAAATATCGAGGGAGCAGTACTTC	CASSSEISREQYF
many	TRBV6-2/TRBV6-3	TRBJ1-5	.	TGTGCCAGCAGTCCGGACTCGGGCAATCAGCCCCAGCATTTT	CASSPDSGNQPQHF
.	TRBV2	TRBJ2-7	.	TGTGCCAGCACTCGGCAAGATGGCTACGAGCAGTACTTC	CASTRQDGYEQYF
.	TRBV15	TRBJ1-2	TRBD1	TGTGCCACCAGCAGAGGCCCGGGACAGGGTGGCTATGGCTACACCTTC	CATSRGPGQGGYGYTF
.	TRBV11-2	TRBJ2-1	.	TGTGCCAGCAGCCCCCCTATGGGATCAAAGAGGAATGAGCAGTTCTTC	CASSPPMGSKRNEQFF
.	TRBV24-1	TRBJ2-7	TRBD1	TGTGCCACGGGACAGGGCTACGAGCAGTACTTC	CATGQGYEQYF
.	TRBV20-1	TRBJ1-1	TRBD1	TGCAGTGCTAGGGACAGGGGCCAAGGGAGGACTGAAGCTTTCTTT	CSARDRGQGRTEAFF
.	TRBV4-1	TRBJ1-2	.	TGCGCCAGCAGCCAAGGGACCCTCTACACCTTC	CASSQGTLYTF
once	TRBV7-7	TRBJ2-5	.	TGTGCCAGCAGCTTTTGGGCTACCCGCCAGGAGACCCAGTACTTC	CASSFWATRQETQYF
.	TRBV15	TRBJ2-7	TRBD1	TGTGCCACCAGCAGCTCCAGGTCGGGACAGGGGATCTACGAGCAGTACTTC	CATSSSRSGQGIYEQYF
many	TRBV7-9	TRBJ2-1	.	TGTGCCAGCAGCTCCACCACCTACAATGAGCAGTTCTTC	CASSSTTYNEQFF
.	TRBV7-2	TRBJ2-2	.	TGTGCCAGCAGCTTAGCTTGGGTCGGGGAGCTGTTTTTT	CASSLAWVGELFF
medium-sized	TRBV7-6	TRBJ2-1	.	TGTGCCAGCAGCTTAGCGGCCAATGAGCAGTTCTTC	CASSLAANEQFF
few	TRBV7-2	TRBJ2-7	.	TGTGCCAGCACCCCTCGCGTGGGTGGGAACTACGAGCAGTACTTC	CASTPRVGGNYEQYF
.	TRBV24-1	TRBJ2-7	.	TGTGCCACCAGTGATGGGGATCTCTACGAGCAGTACTTC	CATSDGDLYEQYF
.	TRBV20-1	TRBJ2-5	TRBD2	TGCAGTGCCTTCCCGGGCGGGAGGGCCGAAGAGACCCAGTACTTC	CSAFPGGRAEETQYF
.	TRBV9	TRBJ2-7	.	TGTGCCAGCAGCCCTTTCGGCCGACCACTCTACGAGCAGTACTTC	CASSPFGRPLYEQYF
.	TRBV24-1	TRBJ2-2	TRBD1	TGTGCCACCAGATCCGGGACAGGGGACACCGGGGAGCTGTTTTTT	CATRSGTGDTGELFF
.	TRBV24-1	TRBJ2-7	.	TGTGCCAGCAGTAGCCATGGGGGCTCCTACGAGCAGTACTTC	CASSSHGGSYEQYF
.	TRBV2	TRBJ1-5	.	TGTGCCAGCAGTGGAGCAGGGAGGTCCAATCAGCCCCAGCATTTT	CASSGAGRSNQPQHF
.	TRBV2	TRBJ2-5	.	TGTGCCAGCAGGGCCGGGGCCCAAGAGACCCAGTACTTC	CASRAGAQETQYF
.	TRBV29-1	TRBJ2-1	.	TGCAGCGTTGCATCGGGTCTAGACTCCTACAATGAGCAGTTCTTC	CSVASGLDSYNEQFF
.	TRBV10-1	TRBJ2-1	.	TGCGCCAGCAGTCTCCCTCGCGGGTCCTCTGTCAATGAGCAGTTCTTC	CASSLPRGSSVNEQFF
.	TRBV9	TRBJ2-3	.	TGTGCCAGCAGCCCGATCACAGATACGCAGTATTTT	CASSPITDTQYF
few	TRBV10-3	TRBJ2-7	.	TGTGCCATCAGTGGGACCAGCTACGAGCAGTACTTC	CAISGTSYEQYF
few	TRBV19	TRBJ2-7	.	TGTGCCAGTAGACTGACAGTGAACTCCTACGAGCAGTACTTC	CASRLTVNSYEQYF